This T cell receptor (beta chain) stems from a study of blood T cell repertoires in COVID-19. Turning to the study itself: The study drew acute and convalescent COVID-19 samples from the United States, Italy and Spain.

The V gene's germline CDR1 is MNHEY and CDR2 SMNVEV (reference sequence). The J segment lost 8 bases and the V segment lost 6 bases, leaving 3 bases of the junction unmatched. The CDR3 has 14 residues. The repertoire was sequenced with immunoSEQ multiplex PCR; TCRdb's copy has only in-frame clones and lacks some. The sample records roughly 290,000 clones, roughly 86% being singletons. The sequenced sample consisted of peripheral blood. This clonotype was sampled from a woman aged 25 to 39 who had recovered from COVID-19. The chain combines TRBV27 with TRBJ1-6; TRBD1 agrees at 11 bases. In DNA, the CDR3 is TGTGCCAGCAGGTGGGGACAGGGGGATTCACCCCTCCACTTT. Residues: CASRWGQGDSPLHF.